This is a list of T cell receptor beta chains from one sample in a study of beta chain features in type 1 diabetes. Sequenced by immunoSEQ multiplex PCR; TCRdb stores in-frame clones only, minus some. The table records 450,000 or so clones, around 10% of them present only once. The material sequenced was naive CD4+ T cells from blood. These receptors all come from a woman aged 18 to 35 in good health. CDR3s include the opening cysteine and the closing phenylalanine or tryptophan. Each record gives: J gene, D gene, V gene, clone size, CDR3 DNA, CDR3 protein. D genes are given only for firm matches. Only some rows state a clone size, as once, few, many or a class for expanded clones.

J gene: TRBJ2-1
D gene: .
V gene: TRBV29-1
clone size: few
CDR3 DNA: TGCAGCGTAGGAGCCTACAATGAGCAGTTCTTC
CDR3 protein: CSVGAYNEQFF

J gene: TRBJ2-1
D gene: .
V gene: TRBV10-3
clone size: .
CDR3 DNA: TGTGCCACCAGGCGCGGACTGGATGAGCAGTTCTTC
CDR3 protein: CATRRGLDEQFF

J gene: TRBJ2-1
D gene: TRBD2
V gene: TRBV7-2
clone size: .
CDR3 DNA: TGTGCCAGCAGCTTAGTGGCGGGGGGCCCCAGCTCCTACAATGAGCAGTTCTTC
CDR3 protein: CASSLVAGGPSSYNEQFF

J gene: TRBJ1-4
D gene: .
V gene: TRBV30
clone size: few
CDR3 DNA: TGTGCCTGGAGTGTACAAGGGGGGAGCGGAAAACTGTTTTTT
CDR3 protein: CAWSVQGGSGKLFF

J gene: TRBJ2-5
D gene: .
V gene: TRBV5-1
clone size: few
CDR3 DNA: TGCGCCAGCAGCTCGCAAGGCCGAGAGACCCAGTACTTC
CDR3 protein: CASSSQGRETQYF

J gene: TRBJ2-3
D gene: TRBD2
V gene: TRBV9
clone size: .
CDR3 DNA: TGTGCCAGCAGCGTAGTTTCTAGCGGGGGCACAGATACGCAGTATTTT
CDR3 protein: CASSVVSSGGTDTQYF

J gene: TRBJ2-2
D gene: TRBD2
V gene: TRBV7-2
clone size: few
CDR3 DNA: TGTGCCAGCTCTACTAGCGGGGACACCGGGGAGCTGTTTTTT
CDR3 protein: CASSTSGDTGELFF

J gene: TRBJ2-3
D gene: .
V gene: TRBV27
clone size: .
CDR3 DNA: TGTGCCAGCAGTTTCCTCCTTGGGGGGAGCACAGATACGCAGTATTTT
CDR3 protein: CASSFLLGGSTDTQYF

J gene: TRBJ1-5
D gene: .
V gene: TRBV7-2
clone size: few
CDR3 DNA: TGTGCCAGCAGCTTAGGTAGGGTGGATCAGCCCCAGCATTTT
CDR3 protein: CASSLGRVDQPQHF

J gene: TRBJ2-1
D gene: TRBD2
V gene: TRBV5-1
clone size: .
CDR3 DNA: TGCGCCAGCAGCTTCCTAGCGGCCGACTACAATGAGCAGTTCTTC
CDR3 protein: CASSFLAADYNEQFF

J gene: TRBJ2-5
D gene: .
V gene: TRBV7-2
clone size: .
CDR3 DNA: TGTGCCAGCAGCCAAAGGCCAGGGAGGGAGACCCAGTACTTC
CDR3 protein: CASSQRPGRETQYF

J gene: TRBJ2-3
D gene: TRBD1
V gene: TRBV7-8
clone size: .
CDR3 DNA: TGTGCCAGCAACAGCGGACAGGCTACAGATACGCAGTATTTT
CDR3 protein: CASNSGQATDTQYF

J gene: TRBJ2-1
D gene: TRBD1
V gene: TRBV30
clone size: few
CDR3 DNA: TGTGCCTGGAGTCTCAAGGGACAGGGGAAGGATGAGCAGTTCTTC
CDR3 protein: CAWSLKGQGKDEQFF

J gene: TRBJ2-5
D gene: .
V gene: TRBV4-1
clone size: few
CDR3 DNA: TGCGCCAGCAGCCAGGTCAGGGGAGAGACCCAGTACTTC
CDR3 protein: CASSQVRGETQYF

J gene: TRBJ2-3
D gene: .
V gene: TRBV6-6
clone size: many
CDR3 DNA: TGTGCCACCGAAAGGGACGGCGGCACAGATACGCAGTATTTT
CDR3 protein: CATERDGGTDTQYF

J gene: TRBJ2-3
D gene: .
V gene: TRBV27
clone size: few
CDR3 DNA: TGTGCCAGCAGCACAAGGGGGTCAGATACGCAGTATTTT
CDR3 protein: CASSTRGSDTQYF